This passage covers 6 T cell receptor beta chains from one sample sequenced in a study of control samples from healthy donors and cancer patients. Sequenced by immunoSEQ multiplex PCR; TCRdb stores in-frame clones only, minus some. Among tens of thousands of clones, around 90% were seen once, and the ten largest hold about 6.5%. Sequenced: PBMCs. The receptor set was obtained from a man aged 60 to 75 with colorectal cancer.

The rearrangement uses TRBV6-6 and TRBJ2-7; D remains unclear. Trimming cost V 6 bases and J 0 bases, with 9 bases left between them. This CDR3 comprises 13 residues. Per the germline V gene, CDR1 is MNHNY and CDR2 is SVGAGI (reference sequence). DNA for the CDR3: TGTGCCAGCAGCAGACTGAGCTCCTACGAGCAGTACTTC. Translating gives CASSRLSSYEQYF.

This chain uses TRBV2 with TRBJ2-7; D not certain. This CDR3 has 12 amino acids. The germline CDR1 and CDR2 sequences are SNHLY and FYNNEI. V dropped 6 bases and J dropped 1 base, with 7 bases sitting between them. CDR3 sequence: CASREESYEQYF. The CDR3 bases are TGTGCCAGCAGAGAGGAATCCTACGAGCAGTACTTC.

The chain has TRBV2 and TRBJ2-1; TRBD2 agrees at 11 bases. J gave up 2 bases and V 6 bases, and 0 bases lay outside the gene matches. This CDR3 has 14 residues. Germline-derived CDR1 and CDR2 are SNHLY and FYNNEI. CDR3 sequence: CASRGLAAYNEQFF. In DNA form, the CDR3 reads TGTGCCAGCAGGGGACTAGCGGCCTACAATGAGCAGTTCTTC.

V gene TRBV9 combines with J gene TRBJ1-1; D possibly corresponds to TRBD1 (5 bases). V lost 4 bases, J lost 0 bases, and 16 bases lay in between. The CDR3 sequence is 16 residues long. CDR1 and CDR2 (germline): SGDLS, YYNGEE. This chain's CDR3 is CASSPNRPGLNTEAFF. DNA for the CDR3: TGTGCCAGCAGCCCCAACAGGCCAGGGTTGAACACTGAAGCTTTCTTT.

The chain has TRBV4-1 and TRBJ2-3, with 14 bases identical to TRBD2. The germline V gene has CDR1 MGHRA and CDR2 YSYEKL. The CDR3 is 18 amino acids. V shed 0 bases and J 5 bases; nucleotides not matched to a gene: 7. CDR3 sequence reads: CASSQDLTSGGARDTQYF. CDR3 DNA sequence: TGCGCCAGCAGCCAAGACTTGACTAGCGGGGGGGCGAGAGATACGCAGTATTTT.

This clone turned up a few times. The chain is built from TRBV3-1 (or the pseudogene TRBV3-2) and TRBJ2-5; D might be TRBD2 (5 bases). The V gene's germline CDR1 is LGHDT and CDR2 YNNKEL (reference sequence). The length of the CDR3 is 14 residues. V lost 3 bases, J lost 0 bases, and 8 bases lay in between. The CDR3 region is CASSHPGNQETQYF. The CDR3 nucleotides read TGTGCCAGCAGCCACCCGGGGAACCAAGAGACCCAGTACTTC.